These 28 T cell receptor beta chains share one sample of origin, sequenced in a study of blood T cell repertoires in COVID-19. The assay was immunoSEQ multiplex PCR, and TCRdb's table has in-frame clones only and misses some. The profile shows about 130,000 clones, roughly 90% of them singletons. Sample: peripheral blood. These receptors were obtained from a man aged 50-60 years with active COVID-19.

The gene calls are TRBV20-1 and TRBJ1-2, with unresolved D. The germline V gene encodes CDR1 DFQATT and CDR2 SNEGSKA (reference sequence). The CDR3 is 14 amino acids. V was cut by 3 bases and J by 4 bases, with 15 bases left in between. CDR3 DNA sequence: TGCAGTGCTAGTGGCGGAGGAGGTAGCTATGGCTACACCTTC. Translated: CSASGGGGSYGYTF.

The chain is built from TRBV5-1 and TRBJ2-1; possible D gene TRBD2, 5 bases. CDR3 length: 16 amino acids. Trimming pared 4 bases from V and 6 bases from J, leaving 20 bases between. Germline CDR1 SGHRS, CDR2 YFSETQ. The DNA for the CDR3 is TGCGCCAGCAGCCCCCCGCTAGCCCCTGCCCCCAATGAGCAGTTCTTC. It codes for CASSPPLAPAPNEQFF.

This chain's CDR3 is CASSRRGLANTGELFF. The CDR3 DNA is TGTGCCAGCAGCCGTAGGGGACTAGCGAACACCGGGGAGCTGTTTTTT. This sequence joins TRBV7-8 and TRBJ2-2; 8 bases are a match to TRBD2. This CDR3 contains 16 residues. The V gene's germline CDR1 is SGHVS and CDR2 FQNEAQ. Trimming took 5 bases from V and 0 from J; bases not matched to a gene: 5.

The chain recombines TRBV6-6 with TRBJ2-5; 8 bases are a match to TRBD1. Germline-derived CDR1 and CDR2 are MNHNY and SVGAGI (reference sequence). Germline trimming cut 2 bases from V and 5 bases from J; bases unmatched to any gene: 4. The CDR3 consists of 14 residues. CDR3 sequence (DNA): TGTGCCAGCAGTTACGCGGACAGGGAGGAGACCCAGTACTTC. Translation gives CASSYADREETQYF.

The genes are TRBV7-9 and TRBJ2-2; 7 bases map to TRBD2. Germline V gene lookup returns CDR1 SEHNR and CDR2 FQNEAQ (reference sequence). The CDR3 has 18 residues. V was pared by 4 bases and J by 1 base, with 12 bases of the junction left unmatched. The CDR3 loop is CASSSRSGGAWNTGELFF. The CDR3 DNA sequence: TGTGCCAGCAGCTCCCGTTCGGGGGGTGCATGGAACACCGGGGAGCTGTTTTTT.

This clone was seen just once. This rearrangement joins TRBV7-9 to TRBJ2-5; 7 positions match TRBD1. The CDR3 loop spans 15 amino acids. V lost 1 base and J lost 1; bases outside the gene matches: 3. From germline, CDR1 is SEHNR and CDR2 FQNEAQ (reference sequence). CDR3 loop: CASSLGGQIQETQYF. The CDR3 DNA is TGTGCCAGCAGCTTAGGGGGACAGATCCAAGAGACCCAGTACTTC.

The rearrangement joins TRBV6-1 to TRBJ2-2; perhaps TRBD1 as D (5 bases). The CDR3 has 15 residues. V was pared by 3 bases and J by 6 bases, with 14 bases between. Germline V lookup: CDR1 MNHNS, CDR2 SASEGT. This CDR3 reads CASSEGRVSAGELFF. The CDR3 bases are TGTGCCAGCAGTGAGGGGCGAGTGAGCGCCGGGGAGCTGTTTTTT.

The chain links TRBV5-1 to TRBJ2-1; D call uncertain. Germline V gene data show CDR1 as SGHRS and CDR2 as YFSETQ. V was pared by 2 bases and J by 0 bases, with 6 bases between. This CDR3 has 14 residues. CDR3 residues: CASSFLSSYNEQFF. The CDR3 region has the DNA TGCGCCAGCAGCTTCCTGAGCTCCTACAATGAGCAGTTCTTC.

V usage is TRBV6-4 and J usage is TRBJ2-7; TRBD2 matches 7 bases. The ends lost 0 bases at V and 6 bases at J; junction bases unmatched: 5. The CDR3 totals 14 residues. CDR1 is MRHNA and CDR2 is SNTAGT in the germline V gene. CDR3 DNA sequence: TGTGCCAGCAGTGACTCGCGACTAGCCCGCGAGCAGTACGTC. Protein product: CASSDSRLAREQYV.

The chain joins TRBV9 to TRBJ1-3; D might be TRBD1 (5 bases). The CDR3 consists of 15 residues. The ends were cut back, 2 bases at V and 0 bases at J, with 9 bases in the middle. Germline values: CDR1 SGDLS, CDR2 YYNGEE. The DNA of the CDR3 is TGTGCCAGCAGCGTCCCAGGGATCTCTGGAAACACCATATATTTT. Translation gives CASSVPGISGNTIYF.

The chain has TRBV5-1 and TRBJ2-7; no definite D call. Deletions cut 7 bases from V and 6 bases from J, with 14 bases between. Germline CDR1 and CDR2: SGHRS and YFSETQ. CDR3 length: 12 residues. CDR3: CASAGRGTEQYF. DNA for the CDR3: TGCGCCAGCGCAGGCCGTGGAACCGAGCAGTACTTC.

The V and J genes are TRBV3-1 (or the pseudogene TRBV3-2) and TRBJ1-5; TRBD1 is a possible D gene (5 bases). This CDR3 has 16 residues. Per the germline V gene, CDR1 is LGHDT and CDR2 is YNNKEL (reference sequence). V lost 0 bases to trimming and J lost 6 bases, with 15 bases between them. CDR3 residues: CASSQDPGRVGQPQHF. In DNA, the CDR3 is TGTGCCAGCAGCCAAGATCCGGGCAGGGTCGGTCAGCCCCAGCATTTT.

The chain recombines TRBV5-4 with TRBJ1-1; D not certain. CDR1 and CDR2 from the germline V gene are SGHNT and YYREEE (reference sequence). The V end lost 3 bases, the J end lost 0 bases, and 12 bases lay between the germline ends. CDR3 length: 15 amino acids. DNA of the CDR3: TGTGCCAGCAGCTCCTCCTCACAATTGAACACTGAAGCTTTCTTT. Amino acids: CASSSSSQLNTEAFF.

The rearrangement links TRBV29-1 to TRBJ2-7; D call uncertain. The CDR3 runs to 13 residues. From germline, CDR1 is SQVTM and CDR2 ANQGSEA. With 4 bases removed from V and 0 bases from J, the gap between germline ends came to 10 bases. In DNA, the CDR3 is TGCAGCGTTGTATCGGTTCCCTCCTACGAGCAGTACTTC. The encoded protein is CSVVSVPSYEQYF.

The rearrangement links TRBV11-2 to TRBJ2-3; 9 bases are a match to TRBD1. Losses at the gene ends were 3 bases for V and 6 bases for J; bases not matched to a gene: 7. The CDR3 is 15 residues long. From germline, CDR1 is SGHAT and CDR2 FQNNGV. Here the CDR3 DNA reads TGTGCCAGCAGCTTTCCGGGACAGGGCTCCGATACGCAGTATTTT. Protein sequence: CASSFPGQGSDTQYF.

For this clone: Other DNA sequences from this sample encode an identical CDR3 as well. V is TRBV6-1 and J is TRBJ1-1; D is possibly TRBD1 (6 bases). This CDR3 has 14 amino acids. Germline CDR1 reads MNHNS; CDR2 reads SASEGT. V was clipped by 2 bases and J by 1 base, with 8 bases between them. The CDR3 DNA is TGTGCCAGCAGTGAAACGACAGGGAACACTGAAGCTTTCTTT. Its protein product is CASSETTGNTEAFF.

The V gene is TRBV18, the J gene TRBJ2-5; 7 positions match TRBD1. The CDR3 totals 16 residues. V trimming: 3 bases; J trimming: 2 bases; junction bases outside the gene matches: 9. CDR1 is KGHSH, CDR2 LQKENI, per germline. CDR3 region: CASSPLTGTTQETQYF. Here the CDR3 DNA reads TGTGCCAGCTCACCGCTGACAGGGACCACACAAGAGACCCAGTACTTC.

The V gene is TRBV4-2, the J gene TRBJ1-6; 7 nucleotides agree with TRBD1. CDR1 and CDR2 (germline): LGHNA, YNFKEQ. V trimming: 0 bases; J trimming: 5 bases; junction bases outside the gene matches: 1. The CDR3 spans 15 residues. DNA of the CDR3: TGTGCCAGCAGCCAAGAACAGGGGAATAATTCACCCCTCCACTTT. It specifies CASSQEQGNNSPLHF.

The chain links TRBV5-8 to TRBJ2-1, with 7 bases lining up with TRBD2. The CDR3 spans 14 residues. Germline CDR1 reads SGHTS; CDR2 reads YDEGEE. V trimming: 4 bases; J trimming: 8 bases; junction bases outside the gene matches: 9. The CDR3 DNA follows: TGTGCCAGCAGCCCCAGGGAGGGAGTGGATGAGCAGTTCTTC. This encodes CASSPREGVDEQFF.

The V call is TRBV5-4, the J call TRBJ1-3; tentative D call: TRBD1 (5 bases). V lost 4 bases, J lost 4 bases, and 12 bases lay in between. Germline V gene lookup returns CDR1 SGHNT and CDR2 YYREEE (reference sequence). CDR3 length: 14 amino acids. The CDR3 here is CASSPTGSGNTIYF. The CDR3 nucleotides are TGTGCCAGCAGCCCTACAGGATCCGGAAACACCATATATTTT.

The chain uses TRBV19 and TRBJ1-1; no firm D call. The CDR3 runs to 15 residues. The germline V and J ends were trimmed by 3 bases and 0 bases, with 11 bases remaining between them. Germline-derived CDR1 and CDR2 are LNHDA and SQIVND (reference sequence). The CDR3 DNA reads as TGTGCCAGTAGTATTCCAAGGAGGGTGAACACTGAAGCTTTCTTT. Protein: CASSIPRRVNTEAFF.

The chain couples TRBV5-1 to TRBJ2-1; weak D call: TRBD2 (6 bases). CDR1 and CDR2 (germline): SGHRS, YFSETQ. The CDR3 runs 14 residues. Trimming shortened V by 4 bases and J by 7 bases, and 15 bases separated the two germline ends. This chain's CDR3 is CASSLVEGRNEQFF. The CDR3 DNA follows: TGCGCCAGCAGCCTGGTGGAGGGCCGAAATGAGCAGTTCTTC. Based on the CDR3 plus reference TRBV5-1 and TRBJ2-1, the full variable domain is KAGVTQTPRYLIKTRGQQVTLSCSPISGHRSVSWYQQTPGQGLQFLFEYFSETQRNKGNFPGRFSGRQFSNSRSEMNVSTLELGDSALYLCASSLVEGRNEQFFGPGTRLTVL.

This rearrangement joins TRBV5-4 to TRBJ2-3, with 8 bases matching TRBD1. The germline V gene has CDR1 SGHNT and CDR2 YYREEE (reference sequence). The CDR3 is made up of 14 amino acids. V was clipped by 3 bases and J by 2 bases; unmatched bases: 2. CDR3 coding DNA: TGTGCCAGCAGCTGGACAGGGAACACAGATACGCAGTATTTT. Protein: CASSWTGNTDTQYF. The whole variable domain, remainder taken from reference TRBV5-4 and TRBJ2-3, is ETGVTQSPTHLIKTRGQQVTLRCSSQSGHNTVSWYQQALGQGPQFIFQYYREEENGRGNFPPRFSGLQFPNYSSELNVNALELDDSALYLCASSWTGNTDTQYFGPGTRLTVL.

This sequence joins TRBV9 and TRBJ2-3, with D perhaps matching TRBD2 (5 bases). This CDR3 has 14 amino acids. V dropped 3 bases and J dropped 0 bases, with 8 bases sitting between them. CDR1 and CDR2 (germline): SGDLS, YYNGEE. CDR3 protein: CASSASGSTDTQYF. The CDR3 DNA sequence: TGTGCCAGCAGCGCATCGGGGAGCACAGATACGCAGTATTTT.

This rearrangement joins TRBV5-5 to TRBJ1-1, with 9 bases lining up with TRBD1. Germline loops: CDR1 SGHKS, CDR2 YYEKEE (reference sequence). The CDR3 runs to 15 residues. V shed 4 bases, J shed 3 bases, and the junction held 7 bases outside the gene matches. The DNA of the CDR3 is TGTGCCAGCAGCCCGGACAGGGGAAGGGACACTGAAGCTTTCTTT. This translates into CASSPDRGRDTEAFF. Supplemented by reference TRBV5-5 and TRBJ1-1, the full variable domain reads DAGVTQSPTHLIKTRGQQVTLRCSPISGHKSVSWYQQVLGQGPQFIFQYYEKEERGRGNFPDRFSARQFPNYSSELNVNALLLGDSALYLCASSPDRGRDTEAFFGQGTRLTVV.

This rearrangement joins TRBV3-1 (or the pseudogene TRBV3-2) to TRBJ2-3; possibly TRBD2 for D (5 bases). CDR1 and CDR2 (germline): LGHDT, YNNKEL (reference sequence). CDR3 size: 16 residues. V was trimmed by 1 base and J by 4 bases, leaving 15 bases between them. Written as DNA, the CDR3 is TGTGCCAGCAGCCAAGGTAGCGCTACTCGGGCAGATACGCAGTATTTT. It yields the protein CASSQGSATRADTQYF.

This chain uses TRBV9 with TRBJ2-7, with 9 bases fitting TRBD1. V dropped 6 bases and J dropped 0; count of bases not matched to a gene: 10. The length of the CDR3 is 16 residues. Germline V gives CDR1 SGDLS, CDR2 YYNGEE. CDR3 sequence: CASIKQGANGSYEQYV. In DNA form, the CDR3 reads TGTGCCAGCATAAAACAGGGGGCGAATGGCTCCTACGAGCAGTACGTC.

This clone was seen once. The chain combines TRBV24-1 with TRBJ2-1; unclear D gene. The germline CDR1 and CDR2 sequences are KGHDR and SFDVKD. V was trimmed by 4 bases and J by 9 bases, leaving 15 bases between them. The CDR3 loop spans 14 amino acids. The CDR3 DNA reads TGTGCCACCAGTGACAACCGAGGAGCCTTTGAGCAGTTCTTC. Its translation: CATSDNRGAFEQFF.